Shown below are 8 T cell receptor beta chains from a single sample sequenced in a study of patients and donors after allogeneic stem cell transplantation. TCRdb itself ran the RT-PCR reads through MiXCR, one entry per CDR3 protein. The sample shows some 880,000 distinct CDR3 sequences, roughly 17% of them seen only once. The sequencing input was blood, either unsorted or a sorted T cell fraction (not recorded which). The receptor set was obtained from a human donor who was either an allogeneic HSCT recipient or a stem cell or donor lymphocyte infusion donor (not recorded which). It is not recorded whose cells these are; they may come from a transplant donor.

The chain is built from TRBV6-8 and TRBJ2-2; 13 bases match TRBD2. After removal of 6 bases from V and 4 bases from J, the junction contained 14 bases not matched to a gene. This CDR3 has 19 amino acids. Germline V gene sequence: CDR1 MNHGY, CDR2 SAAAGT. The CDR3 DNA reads TGTGCCAGCAGCCATCGGACTAGCGGGAGCGGGTTAGGCACCGGGGAGCTGTTTTTT. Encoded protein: CASSHRTSGSGLGTGELFF.

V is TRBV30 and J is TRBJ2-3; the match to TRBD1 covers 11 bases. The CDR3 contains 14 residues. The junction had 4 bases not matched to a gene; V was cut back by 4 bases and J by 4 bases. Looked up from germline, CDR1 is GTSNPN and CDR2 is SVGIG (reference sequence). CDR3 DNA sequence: TGTGCCTGGATCCAGGGACAGGGGGCAGATACGCAGTATTTT. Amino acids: CAWIQGQGADTQYF. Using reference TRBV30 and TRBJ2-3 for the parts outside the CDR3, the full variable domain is SQTIHQWPATLVQPVGSPLSLECTVEGTSNPNLYWYRQAAGRGLQLLFYSVGIGQISSEVPQNLSASRPQDRQFILSSKKLLLSDSGFYLCAWIQGQGADTQYFGPGTRLTVL.

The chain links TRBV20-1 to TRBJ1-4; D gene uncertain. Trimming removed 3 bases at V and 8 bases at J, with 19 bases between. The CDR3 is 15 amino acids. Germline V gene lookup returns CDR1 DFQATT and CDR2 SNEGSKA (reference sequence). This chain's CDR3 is CSAREARRAGEKLFF. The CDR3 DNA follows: TGCAGTGCTAGGGAAGCCCGGAGGGCAGGCGAAAAACTGTTTTTT.

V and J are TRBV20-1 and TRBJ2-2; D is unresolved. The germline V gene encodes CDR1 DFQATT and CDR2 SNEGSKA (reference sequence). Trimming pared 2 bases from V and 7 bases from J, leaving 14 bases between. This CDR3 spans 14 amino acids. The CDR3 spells CSARPVSRVGELFF. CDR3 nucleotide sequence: TGCAGTGCTAGACCTGTATCTCGGGTCGGGGAGCTGTTTTTT.

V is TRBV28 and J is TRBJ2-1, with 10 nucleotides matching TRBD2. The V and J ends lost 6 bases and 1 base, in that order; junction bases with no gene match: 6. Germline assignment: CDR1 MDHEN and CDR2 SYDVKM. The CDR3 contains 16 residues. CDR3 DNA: TGTGCCAGCAGACCACCACTAGCGGGGTCCTACAATGAGCAGTTCTTC. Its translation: CASRPPLAGSYNEQFF.

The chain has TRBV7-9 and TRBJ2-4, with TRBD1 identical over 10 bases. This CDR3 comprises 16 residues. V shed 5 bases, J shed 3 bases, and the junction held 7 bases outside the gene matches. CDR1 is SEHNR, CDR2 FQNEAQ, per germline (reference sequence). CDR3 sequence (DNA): TGTGCCAGCAGCATCGGACAGGGGGTCGTCAAAAACATTCAGTACTTC. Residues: CASSIGQGVVKNIQYF.

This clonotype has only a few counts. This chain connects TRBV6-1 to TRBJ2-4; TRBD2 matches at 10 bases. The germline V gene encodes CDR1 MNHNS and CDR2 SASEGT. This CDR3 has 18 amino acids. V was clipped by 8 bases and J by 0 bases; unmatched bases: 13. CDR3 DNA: TGTGCCAGCGATTTGAGGCTAGCGGGAGTGCCAGCCAAAAACATTCAGTACTTC. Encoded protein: CASDLRLAGVPAKNIQYF.

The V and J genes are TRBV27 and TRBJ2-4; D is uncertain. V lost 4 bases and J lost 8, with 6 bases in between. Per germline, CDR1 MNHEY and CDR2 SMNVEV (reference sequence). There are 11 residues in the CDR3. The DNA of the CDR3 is TGTGCCAGCAGTTCTGGGTACATTCAGTACTTC. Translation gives CASSSGYIQYF.